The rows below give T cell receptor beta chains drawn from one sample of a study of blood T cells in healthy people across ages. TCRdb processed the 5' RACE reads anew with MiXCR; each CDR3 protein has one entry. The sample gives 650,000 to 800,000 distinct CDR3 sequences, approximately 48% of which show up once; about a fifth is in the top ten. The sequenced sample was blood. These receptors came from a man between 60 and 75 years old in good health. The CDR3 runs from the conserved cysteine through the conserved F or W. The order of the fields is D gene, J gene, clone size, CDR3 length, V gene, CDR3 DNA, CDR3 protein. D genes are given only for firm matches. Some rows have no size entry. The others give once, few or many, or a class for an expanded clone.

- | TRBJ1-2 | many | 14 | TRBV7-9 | TGTGCCAGCAGCTTCAAGGGAGATGGGCATGGCTACACCTTC | CASSFKGDGHGYTF
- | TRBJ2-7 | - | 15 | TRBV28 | TGTGCCAGCAGTCCTCCAACCGGGACCCGGAATGAGCAGTACTTC | CASSPPTGTRNEQYF
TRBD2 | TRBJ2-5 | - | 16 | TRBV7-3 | TGTGCCAGCAGCTTACGCCGGGGGGGGGTGGGAGAGACCCAGTACTTC | CASSLRRGGVGETQYF
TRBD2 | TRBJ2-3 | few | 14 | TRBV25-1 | TGTGCCACGACGACCGGGACTAGCGGCGGGACGCAGTATTTT | CATTTGTSGGTQYF
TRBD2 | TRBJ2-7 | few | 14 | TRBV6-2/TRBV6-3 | TGTGCCAGCAACCCAGGACTAGTAAGGGACGAGCAGTACTTC | CASNPGLVRDEQYF
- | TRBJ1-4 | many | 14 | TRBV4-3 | TGCGCCAGCAGCCAAGGGACAGCGAATGAAAAACTGTTTTTT | CASSQGTANEKLFF
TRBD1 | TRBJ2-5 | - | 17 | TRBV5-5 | TGTGCCAGCAGCGGGTTGACAGGGCGTAGTAGGGAAGAGACCCAGTACTTC | CASSGLTGRSREETQYF
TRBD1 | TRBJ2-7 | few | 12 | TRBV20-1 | TGCAGTGCGGGGGGACAGGGGTACGAGCAGTACTTC | CSAGGQGYEQYF
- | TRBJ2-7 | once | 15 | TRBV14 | TGTGCCAGCAGCAAACTGATAGGACAAGGCTACGAGCAGTACTTC | CASSKLIGQGYEQYF
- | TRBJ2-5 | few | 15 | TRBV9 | TGTGCCAGCAGCGTAGGACTGCCGAACCAAGAGACCCAGTACTTC | CASSVGLPNQETQYF
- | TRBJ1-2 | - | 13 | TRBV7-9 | TGTGCCAGCAGCTTTGGAAACCTCTATGGCTACACCTTC | CASSFGNLYGYTF
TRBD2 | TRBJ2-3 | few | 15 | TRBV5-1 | TGCGCCAGCAGCTCTTCGGGGGGGCAGACAGATACGCAGTATTTT | CASSSSGGQTDTQYF
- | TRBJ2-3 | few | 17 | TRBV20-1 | TGCAGTGCTAGAGATCCCCGGGGTCGAATCGGCACAGATACGCAGTATTTT | CSARDPRGRIGTDTQYF
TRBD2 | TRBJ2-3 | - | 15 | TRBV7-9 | TGTGCCAGCAGCTCCCGGACTAGCGGGGGCGATACGCAGTATTTT | CASSSRTSGGDTQYF
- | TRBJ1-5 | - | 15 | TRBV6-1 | TGTGCCAACCGTGAACAGGGACTTAGCAATCAGCCCCAGCATTTT | CANREQGLSNQPQHF
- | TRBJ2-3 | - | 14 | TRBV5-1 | TGCGCCAGCAGCGACGGGTCAGAGACGGATACGCAGTATTTT | CASSDGSETDTQYF
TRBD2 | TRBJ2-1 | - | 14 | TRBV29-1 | TGCAGCGCCATGCCTGGGGAGGGTCGCGACGAGCAGTTCTTC | CSAMPGEGRDEQFF
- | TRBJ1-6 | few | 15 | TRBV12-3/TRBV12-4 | TGTGCCAGCAGTTTAGCGAGGGGTATGGATTCACCCCTCCACTTT | CASSLARGMDSPLHF
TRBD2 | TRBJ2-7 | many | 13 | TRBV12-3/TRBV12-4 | TGCGCCAGCAGCCCCAGCGGGGGATACGAGCAGTACTTC | CASSPSGGYEQYF
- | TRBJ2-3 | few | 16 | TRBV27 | TGTGCCAGCAGTTTATCGAAAATACCTGGCACAGATACGCAGTATTTT | CASSLSKIPGTDTQYF
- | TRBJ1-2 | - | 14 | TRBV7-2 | TGTGCCAGCAGCGGGGAGTTCCTCAACTATGGCTACACCTTC | CASSGEFLNYGYTF
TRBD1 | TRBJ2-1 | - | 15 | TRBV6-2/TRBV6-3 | TGTGCCAGCAGTGACGGGACAGGGGGCAAAAATGAGCAGTTCTTC | CASSDGTGGKNEQFF
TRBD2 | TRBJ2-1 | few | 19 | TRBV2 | TGTGCCAGCCTCGGACCGGGACTAGCGGGGGGGGTCTCCTACAATGAGCAGTTCTTC | CASLGPGLAGGVSYNEQFF
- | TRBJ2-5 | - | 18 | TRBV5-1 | TGCGCCAGCAGCTCGATGGACTCAAACTTCAAGTACCAAGAGACTCAGTACTTC | CASSSMDSNFKYQETQYF
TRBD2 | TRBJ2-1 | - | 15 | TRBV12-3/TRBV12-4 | TGTGCCAGCACCTGGAGCGGGGGGGCGGTTTATGAGCAGTTCTTC | CASTWSGGAVYEQFF
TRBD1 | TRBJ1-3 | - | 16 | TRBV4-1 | TGCGCCAGCAGCCAGGGACAGGGGGCCTCTGGAAACACCATATATTTT | CASSQGQGASGNTIYF
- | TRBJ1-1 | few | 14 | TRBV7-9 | TGTGCCAGCAGCCCAGGGACATTGAACACTGAAGCTTTCTTT | CASSPGTLNTEAFF
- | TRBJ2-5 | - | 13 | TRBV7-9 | TGTGCCAGCAGCTTAGAAACACAAAGAACCCAGTACTTC | CASSLETQRTQYF
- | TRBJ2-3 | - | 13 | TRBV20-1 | TGCAGTGCTATCCTCCAGCCTACAGATACGCAGTATTTT | CSAILQPTDTQYF
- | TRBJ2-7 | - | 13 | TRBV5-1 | TGCGCCAGCAGCTCGGTGTTAACCTACGAGCAGTACTTC | CASSSVLTYEQYF
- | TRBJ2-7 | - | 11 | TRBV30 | TGTGCCTGGGGGGAGATCTACGAGCAGTACTTC | CAWGEIYEQYF
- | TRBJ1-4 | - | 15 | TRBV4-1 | TGCGCCAGCAGCCAAGATGGGAGGGGTGGCGAAAAACTGTTTTTT | CASSQDGRGGEKLFF
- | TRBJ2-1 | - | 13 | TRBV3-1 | TGTGCCAGCATGGGACCGGGGTACAATGAGCAGTTCTTC | CASMGPGYNEQFF
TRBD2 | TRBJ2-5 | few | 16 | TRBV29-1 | TGCAGCGTTGAAGAAGGACGAGCGGGGGGGCGGTATGAGCAGTACTTC | CSVEEGRAGGRYEQYF
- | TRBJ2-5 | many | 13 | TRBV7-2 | TGTGCCAGCAGCTTAGGCCTAGGGAAGACCCAGTACTTC | CASSLGLGKTQYF
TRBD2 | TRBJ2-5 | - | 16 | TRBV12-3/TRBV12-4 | TGTGCCAGCAGTTTAAGGGCGGGGGGCCTAGGGGAGACCCAGTACTTC | CASSLRAGGLGETQYF
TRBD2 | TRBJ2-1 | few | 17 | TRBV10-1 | TGCGCCAGCAGTGAGTCTATAGCGGGGCTCTCCTACAATGAGCAGTTCTTC | CASSESIAGLSYNEQFF
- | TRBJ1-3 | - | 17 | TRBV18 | TGTGCCAGCTCACCACGCTCTCTGACAGACTCTGGAAACACCATATATTTT | CASSPRSLTDSGNTIYF
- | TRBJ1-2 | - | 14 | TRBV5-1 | TGCGCCAGCAGCGAACCCGGGACACACTATGGCTACACCTTC | CASSEPGTHYGYTF
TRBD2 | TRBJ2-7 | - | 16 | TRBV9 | TGTGCCAGCAGCGTACGGGGGGGACCCGCGTTCGACGAGCAGTACTTC | CASSVRGGPAFDEQYF
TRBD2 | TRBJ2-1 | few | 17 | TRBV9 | TGTGCCAGCAGCGCAGTAGCGGGGGGGCCTAGCGACAATGAGCAGTTCTTC | CASSAVAGGPSDNEQFF
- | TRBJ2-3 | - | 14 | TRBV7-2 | TGTGCCGGCAGCTTAGTTTCCTCCACAGATACGCAGTATTTT | CAGSLVSSTDTQYF
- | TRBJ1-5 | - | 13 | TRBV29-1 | TGCAGCGTCGCCGCAGGGGTCAATCAGCCCCAGCATTTT | CSVAAGVNQPQHF
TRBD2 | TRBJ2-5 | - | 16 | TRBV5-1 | TGCGCCAGCAGCTTGTGGCTAGCGGGGGCAGGGGAGACCCAGTACTTC | CASSLWLAGAGETQYF
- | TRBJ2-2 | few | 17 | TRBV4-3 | TGCGCCAGCAGCCAAGATGTAGTGACCCCAGGGCCCGGGGAGCTGTTTTTT | CASSQDVVTPGPGELFF
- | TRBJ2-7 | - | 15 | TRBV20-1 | TGCAGTGCTAGAGCCAGGGCAGGGGTGGGCTACGAGCAGTACTTC | CSARARAGVGYEQYF
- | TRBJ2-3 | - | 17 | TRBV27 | TGTGCCAGCAGTTTATGGAGGGGGCAGAGGGGCACAGATACGCAGTATTTT | CASSLWRGQRGTDTQYF
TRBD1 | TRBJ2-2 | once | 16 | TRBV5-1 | TGCGCCAGCAGCCCCGGGACAGGGAAGTACTCCGGGGAGCTGTTTTTT | CASSPGTGKYSGELFF
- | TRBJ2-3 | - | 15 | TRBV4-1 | TGCGCCAGCAGCCAAGATTCCGGGGTTCAAGGTACGCAGTATTTT | CASSQDSGVQGTQYF
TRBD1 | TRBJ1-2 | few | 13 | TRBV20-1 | TGCAGTGCTAGTAAGGGGACAGGGAGCGGCTACACCTTC | CSASKGTGSGYTF
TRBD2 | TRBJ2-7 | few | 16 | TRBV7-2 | TGTGCCAGCAGCTTAGCGCTATTTCGGGGGAGGGGCGAGCAGTACTTC | CASSLALFRGRGEQYF
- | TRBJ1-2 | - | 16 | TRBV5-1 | TGCGCCAGCAGCTTGGATCCGGGGCGGAGAGGGAATGGCTACACCTTC | CASSLDPGRRGNGYTF
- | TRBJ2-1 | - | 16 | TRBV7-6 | TGTGCCAGCAGCCCCCGACCCGGGACTGATACATATGAGCAGTTCTTC | CASSPRPGTDTYEQFF
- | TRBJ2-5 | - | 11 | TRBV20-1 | TGCAGTGCTAGTGCGCAGCCGGGGCAGTACTTC | CSASAQPGQYF
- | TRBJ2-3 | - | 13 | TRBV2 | TGTGCCAGCGTGGGGGAGACTACAGATACGCAGTATTTT | CASVGETTDTQYF
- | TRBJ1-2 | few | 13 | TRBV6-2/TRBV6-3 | TGTGCCAGCAGTTACCAGGGTTCCTATGGCTACACCTTC | CASSYQGSYGYTF
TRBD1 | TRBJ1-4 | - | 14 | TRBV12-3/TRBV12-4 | TGTGCCAGCACCCAGGGGGGTGGAGGGGAAAAACTGTTTTTT | CASTQGGGGEKLFF